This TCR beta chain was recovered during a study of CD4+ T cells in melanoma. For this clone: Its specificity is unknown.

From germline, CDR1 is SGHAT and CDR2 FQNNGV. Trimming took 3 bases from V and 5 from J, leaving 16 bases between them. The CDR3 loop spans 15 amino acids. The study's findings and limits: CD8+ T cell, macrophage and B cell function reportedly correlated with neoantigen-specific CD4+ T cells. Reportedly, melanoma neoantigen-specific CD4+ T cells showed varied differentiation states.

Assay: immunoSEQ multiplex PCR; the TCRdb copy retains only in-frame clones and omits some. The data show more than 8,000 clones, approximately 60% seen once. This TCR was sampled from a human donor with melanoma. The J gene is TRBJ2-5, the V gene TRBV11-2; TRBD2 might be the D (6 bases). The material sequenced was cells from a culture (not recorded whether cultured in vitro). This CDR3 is CASSFSRAAGETQYF. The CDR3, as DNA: TGTGCCAGCAGCTTCTCCAGGGCAGCGGGTGAGACCCAGTACTTC.